The clone carrying this T cell receptor beta chain turned up a few times. The antigen is unknown. This sample was included in a study of identical twins. The CDR3 length is 13 residues. Germline trimming cut 4 bases from V and 15 bases from J; bases unmatched to any gene: 4. The germline V gene encodes CDR1 SGHNT and CDR2 YENEEA. Study observations and caveats: The study based its conclusions on cross-sectional statistical analysis and did not follow the same donors.

One entry per CDR3 protein results from TCRdb running MiXCR on the 5' RACE reads. This sample has approximately 600,000 distinct CDR3 sequences, with 7% to 7.5% found just once. The sample was also linked to a second study, of yellow fever vaccine responses in identical twins.

The V gene is TRBV11-3, the J gene TRBJ2-1, with TRBD2 matching 15 bases. This clonotype originated in a young woman in good health. The sample comprised PBMCs. This chain's CDR3 is CASSSGLAGGRFF. In nucleotides, the CDR3 is TGTGCCAGCAGCTCCGGACTAGCGGGGGGGCGGTTCTTC.